These 9 T cell receptor beta chains share one sample of origin, sequenced in a study of blood T cell repertoires in COVID-19. Clones were read by immunoSEQ multiplex PCR, and TCRdb kept only the in-frame ones, dropping some. This sample has 120,000 or so clones, with roughly 87% found just once. The material sequenced was peripheral blood. The receptors here all came from a woman aged 80 or older with acute or convalescent COVID-19.

J is TRBJ1-5 and V is TRBV6-5, with TRBD1 matching 7 bases. Germline CDR1 MNHEY, CDR2 SVGAGI. Trimming at V came to 3 bases and at J to 5 bases, leaving 1 base not matched to a gene. This CDR3 is 13 amino acids long. In DNA, the CDR3 is TGTGCCAGCAGTTATCAGGGGGATCAGCCCCAGCATTTT. Its protein is CASSYQGDQPQHF.

This rearrangement joins TRBV29-1 to TRBJ1-2, with 7 bases that match TRBD1. Per germline, CDR1 SQVTM and CDR2 ANQGSEA. The CDR3 consists of 13 residues. J lost 3 bases, V lost 7 bases, and 8 bases had no gene match. The CDR3 DNA is TGCAGCGCAATAACAGGGGCCGACTATGGCTACACCTTC. Protein product: CSAITGADYGYTF.

This clone was counted once. The rearrangement uses TRBV28 and TRBJ2-7; 9 bases fit TRBD1. Germline-derived CDR1 and CDR2 are MDHEN and SYDVKM. The CDR3 is made up of 14 amino acids. J gave up 3 bases and V 6 bases, and 6 bases lay outside the gene matches. The CDR3 bases are TGTGCCAGCAGGGGGACAGGGAAAAACTACGAGCAGTACGTC. This codes for CASRGTGKNYEQYV.

The V call is TRBV18, the J call TRBJ1-1; D is unresolved. The CDR3 has 14 residues. CDR1 is KGHSH and CDR2 is LQKENI in the germline V gene. V lost 2 bases, J lost 2 bases, and 9 bases lay in between. The CDR3 sequence: CASSPVGVNTEAFF. CDR3 sequence (DNA): TGTGCCAGCTCACCAGTCGGGGTCAACACTGAAGCTTTCTTT.

The chain employs TRBV19 and TRBJ1-2, with D possibly being TRBD1 (5 bases). CDR1 and CDR2 (germline): LNHDA, SQIVND (reference sequence). V dropped 7 bases and J dropped 2 bases, with 8 bases sitting between them. The CDR3 contains 12 residues. CDR3 coding DNA: TGTGCCAGTACAGGGAAGAACTATGGCTACACCTTC. As protein: CASTGKNYGYTF.

The chain has TRBV3-1 (or the pseudogene TRBV3-2) and TRBJ1-5; D unclear. CDR3 length equals 16 residues. Germline V gives CDR1 LGHDT, CDR2 YNNKEL (reference sequence). The germline V and J ends were trimmed by 1 base and 0 bases, with 10 bases remaining between them. The CDR3 loop reads CASSQAGPFSNQPQHF. In DNA form, the CDR3 reads TGTGCCAGCAGCCAAGCGGGTCCCTTTAGCAATCAGCCCCAGCATTTT.

The genes are TRBV7-9 and TRBJ2-3, with D perhaps matching TRBD1 (6 bases). The germline V gene encodes CDR1 SEHNR and CDR2 FQNEAQ (reference sequence). V was pared by 3 bases and J by 0 bases, with 10 bases between. This CDR3 contains 15 residues. The CDR3 region is CASSFGGPSTDTQYF. As DNA, the CDR3 is TGTGCCAGCAGCTTTGGGGGCCCTAGCACAGATACGCAGTATTTT.

The rearrangement joins TRBV29-1 to TRBJ1-4; D gene unclear. V shed 7 bases and J shed 0 bases, with 9 bases lying between them. Germline V gives CDR1 SQVTM, CDR2 ANQGSEA. This CDR3 comprises 13 residues. CDR3 amino acids: CSAQRATNEKLFF. CDR3 bases: TGCAGCGCTCAACGGGCAACTAATGAAAAACTGTTTTTT.

This clone was counted only a few times. The J gene is TRBJ1-2, the V gene TRBV3-1 (or the pseudogene TRBV3-2); a possible D gene is TRBD1 (5 bases). The CDR3 is 13 residues long. The germline V gene encodes CDR1 LGHDT and CDR2 YNNKEL (reference sequence). V was cut by 6 bases and J by 7 bases, with 15 bases left in between. CDR3 residues: CASSKSGFPGYTF. The CDR3 DNA sequence: TGTGCCAGCAGTAAATCAGGGTTCCCTGGCTACACCTTC.